These 5 T cell receptor beta chains share one sample of origin, sequenced in a study of cytomegalovirus exposure and HLA in healthy donors. Both 60 Vbeta primers and 13 Jbeta primers went into the PCR. Sequenced by immunoSEQ multiplex PCR; TCRdb stores in-frame clones only, minus some. The sample shows approximately 120,000 clones, approximately 80% of them seen only once. The sample taken for sequencing was PBMCs. These receptors all stem from a man aged 50 to 60 in good health and CMV-seronegative.

The CDR3 reads CASSVEGGRGKTQYF. In nucleotides, the CDR3 is TGTGCCAGCAGTGTTGAGGGAGGCCGCGGTAAGACCCAGTACTTC. The chain joins TRBV2 to TRBJ2-5; a weak D match, TRBD2 (6 bases). The germline V gene has CDR1 SNHLY and CDR2 FYNNEI. The V end lost 4 bases, the J end lost 6 bases, and 18 bases lay between the germline ends. There are 15 residues in the CDR3. The complete variable domain, with remaining parts taken from reference TRBV2 and TRBJ2-5, reads EPEVTQTPSHQVTQMGQEVILRCVPISNHLYFYWYRQILGQKVEFLVSFYNNEISEKSEIFDDQFSVERPDGSNFTLKIRSTKLEDSAMYFCASSVEGGRGKTQYFGPGTRLLVL.

This rearrangement joins TRBV5-1 to TRBJ2-2; a weak D match, TRBD1 (6 bases). V dropped 4 bases and J dropped 4 bases, with 17 bases sitting between them. Germline values: CDR1 SGHRS, CDR2 YFSETQ. The CDR3 is made up of 16 amino acids. As DNA, the CDR3 is TGCGCCAGCAGCCAAACCCAAGGGGGTTCCACCGGGGAGCTGTTTTTT. The encoded protein is CASSQTQGGSTGELFF.

The chain combines TRBV27 with TRBJ2-7, with 11 nucleotides matching TRBD2. Germline assignment: CDR1 MNHEY and CDR2 SMNVEV (reference sequence). The CDR3 sequence is 19 residues long. The trim removed 8 bases at V and 1 base at J, leaving 19 bases unmatched. The DNA of the CDR3 is TGTGCCAGCGGACTACACGGACTAGCGGGCTATCCTTCTTCCTACGAGCAGTACTTC. Protein sequence: CASGLHGLAGYPSSYEQYF.

The chain combines TRBV21-1 with TRBJ2-7; the table gives TRBD1 as D, unverified against the DNA. TRBV21-1 is noted as a pseudogene. CDR3 size: 13 residues. CDR3 loop: CASRRTVSYEQYF. CDR3 DNA: TGTGCCAGCAGAAGAACAGTTTCCTACGAGCAGTACTTC.

J is TRBJ2-2 and V is TRBV2; no clear D. Trimming took off 6 bases at V and 0 bases at J, with 14 bases between the two ends. The CDR3 length is 16 residues. The germline CDR1 and CDR2 sequences are SNHLY and FYNNEI. Here the CDR3 reads CASSPQPTANTGELFF. Here the CDR3 DNA reads TGTGCCAGCAGCCCTCAACCAACAGCGAACACCGGGGAGCTGTTTTTT.